The 9 T cell receptor beta chains below all came from one sample that was sequenced in a study of T cells in Graves' hyperthyroidism and ophthalmopathy. What was amplified from RNA transcripts were TCR beta CDR3 regions. RT-PCR in the first round (using the HTBI primer set) targeted the TCR CDR3. MiXCR was run by TCRdb on the multiplex PCR reads, yielding one entry per CDR3 protein. Of hundreds of thousands of distinct CDR3 sequences in the sample, roughly 14% were seen once. Source material: blood. The receptors shown here come from a woman between 40 and 55 years old with Graves' ophthalmopathy.

This clonotype appeared many times. The genes are TRBV6-5 and TRBJ2-4; TRBD2 aligns across 15 bases. The CDR3 spans 15 residues. Germline V gene lookup returns CDR1 MNHEY and CDR2 SVGAGI. Germline trimming cut 4 bases from V and 8 bases from J; bases unmatched to any gene: 3. CDR3 sequence (DNA): TGTGCCAGCAGTTTCGGACTAGCGGGAGGGGACATTCAGTACTTC. Translated, it gives CASSFGLAGGDIQYF.

This clonotype was seen only a few times. The rearrangement joins TRBV10-2 to TRBJ2-2; no firm D call. V lost 10 bases to trimming and J lost 2 bases, with 14 bases between them. The CDR3 has 14 amino acids. Germline lookup yields CDR1 WSHSY and CDR2 SAAADI. The CDR3 reads CATTALLNTGELFF. In nucleotides, the CDR3 is TGCGCCACCACGGCACTATTAAACACCGGGGAGCTGTTTTTT.

This clonotype has at least ten counts. V is TRBV2 and J is TRBJ1-6; D is possibly TRBD1 (6 bases). The CDR3 runs to 16 residues. V lost 6 bases and J lost 7, with 19 bases in between. Germline assignment: CDR1 SNHLY and CDR2 FYNNEI. The CDR3 reads CASRDWGQAANSPLHF. CDR3 DNA: TGTGCCAGCAGGGATTGGGGACAAGCAGCCAATTCACCCCTCCACTTT. Full variable domain (remainder filled in from reference TRBV2 and TRBJ1-6): EPEVTQTPSHQVTQMGQEVILRCVPISNHLYFYWYRQILGQKVEFLVSFYNNEISEKSEIFDDQFSVERPDGSNFTLKIRSTKLEDSAMYFCASRDWGQAANSPLHFGNGTRLTVT.

This clonotype was counted ten times or more. CDR3 in amino acids: CASSDKNYEQYF. The CDR3 nucleotides read TGTGCCAGCAGCGATAAGAACTACGAGCAGTACTTC. The chain carries TRBV28 and TRBJ2-7; D is unclear. CDR3 length: 12 amino acids. V was shortened by 6 bases and J by 3 bases, with 9 bases between the two germline ends. The V gene's germline CDR1 is MDHEN and CDR2 SYDVKM.

This clonotype was seen ten or more times. The rearrangement uses TRBV29-1 and TRBJ2-7, with a possible D match to TRBD1 (6 bases). V was shortened by 8 bases and J by 3 bases, with 14 bases between the two germline ends. Germline CDR1 SQVTM, CDR2 ANQGSEA. There are 12 residues in the CDR3. This CDR3 is CSTRDNYYEQYF. Written as DNA, the CDR3 is TGCAGCACCCGGGACAATTACTACGAGCAGTACTTC.

At least ten counts were recorded for this clonotype. V is TRBV15 and J is TRBJ2-7; TRBD2 matches 7 bases. The CDR3 totals 15 residues. With 4 bases clipped from V and 2 bases from J, the junction kept 8 bases outside the gene matches. The germline CDR1 and CDR2 sequences are LNHNV and YYDKDF (reference sequence). The CDR3 DNA sequence: TGTGCCACCAGCATTGGGCTAGCGGATACCTACGAGCAGTACTTC. Translation gives CATSIGLADTYEQYF.

This clonotype has ten or more counts. This chain uses TRBV20-1 with TRBJ2-5; 7 bases line up with TRBD2. With V trimmed by 0 bases and J by 3 bases, 10 bases remained unmatched. In germline, CDR1 is DFQATT, CDR2 SNEGSKA (reference sequence). This CDR3 is 16 amino acids long. The CDR3 is CSARDGGMAGEETQYF. The CDR3 nucleotides are TGCAGTGCTAGAGATGGGGGAATGGCGGGGGAAGAGACCCAGTACTTC.

The chain recombines TRBV6-2 or TRBV6-3 with TRBJ1-2; tentatively, D is TRBD1 (6 bases). Germline assignment: CDR1 MNHEY and CDR2 SVGEGT. This CDR3 contains 17 residues. V gave up 4 bases and J gave up 4 bases, with 22 bases separating them. CDR3: CASSSAAEGVTLYGYTF. The CDR3 DNA reads TGTGCCAGCAGTTCAGCAGCGGAGGGGGTTACCCTCTATGGCTACACCTTC.

The chain employs TRBV9 and TRBJ2-7, with D possibly TRBD2 on 6 matching bases. This CDR3 is 16 amino acids long. Germline CDR1 and CDR2: SGDLS and YYNGEE. V gave up 0 bases and J gave up 0 bases, with 13 bases separating them. The CDR3 DNA reads TGTGCCAGCAGCGTAGATCGCGGGGCCAGCTCCTACGAGCAGTACTTC. This codes for CASSVDRGASSYEQYF.